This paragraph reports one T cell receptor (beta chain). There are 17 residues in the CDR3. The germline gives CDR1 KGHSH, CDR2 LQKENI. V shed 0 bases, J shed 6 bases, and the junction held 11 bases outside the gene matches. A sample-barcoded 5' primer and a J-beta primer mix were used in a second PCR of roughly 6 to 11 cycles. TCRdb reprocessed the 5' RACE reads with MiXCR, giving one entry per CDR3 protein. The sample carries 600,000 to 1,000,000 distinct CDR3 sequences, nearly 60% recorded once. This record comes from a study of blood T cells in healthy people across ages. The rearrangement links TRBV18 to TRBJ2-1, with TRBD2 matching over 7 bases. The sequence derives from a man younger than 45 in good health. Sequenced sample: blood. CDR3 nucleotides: TGTGCCAGCTCACCACCTATCTCTAGCGGACATGGCAATGAGCAGTTCTTC. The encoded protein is CASSPPISSGHGNEQFF. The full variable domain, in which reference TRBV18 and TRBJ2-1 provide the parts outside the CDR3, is NAGVMQNPRHLVRRRGQEARLRCSPMKGHSHVYWYRQLPEEGLKFMVYLQKENIIDESGMPKERFSAEFPKEGPSILRIQQVVRGDSAAYFCASSPPISSGHGNEQFFGPGTRLTVL.